Given below is one TCR beta chain in context. The antigen is not known. The data are from a study of CXCR3-negative and CXCR3-positive naive CD8 T cells. This CDR3 is 16 amino acids long. Germline values: CDR1 LGHDT, CDR2 YNNKEL (reference sequence). Naive CD8+ T cells carried a CD45RO-CCR7+CD27+CD95- phenotype. All TRB cDNA libraries came from 5' RACE performed with UMI labels. TCRdb processed the 5' RACE reads again and assigns one entry to each CDR3 protein, with no DNA. Here the sample table reports about 84,000 distinct CDR3 sequences. Study findings and constraints: Both of the naive subsets showed about the same high diversity, but memory CD8+ cells had much less. TRB CDR3 hydrophobicity was greater in CXCR3-positive naive cells than in CXCR3-negative naive cells.

The chain recombines TRBV3-1 with TRBJ2-3; TCRdb gives TRBD2 as the D gene, but with no DNA this cannot be confirmed. This sequence originates from a human donor in good health. Some clones in this sample may be carry-over from other donors' samples. The source material was naive CXCR3+ CD8+ T cells from blood. Subset noted: CD45RO-CCR7+CD27+CD95- naive CD8+ T cells expressing CXCR3 (TNR3+). The CDR3 region is CASSQDQRGAQDTQYF.